These 7 T cell receptor beta chains share one sample of origin, sequenced in a study of CD8 T cells in Susac syndrome. Random hexamers were used to reverse transcribe the RNA input (roughly 0.5 to 1 ug). TCRdb processed the immunoSEQ multiplex PCR reads anew with MiXCR; each CDR3 protein has one entry. The repertoire holds 200,000 to 250,000 distinct CDR3 sequences, with roughly 93% as singletons. The sequenced sample was CD4+ T cells from PBMCs. The receptors were sampled from a human donor with multiple sclerosis.

This chain uses TRBV3-1 with TRBJ2-6; TRBD1 matches 8 bases. Per the germline V gene, CDR1 is LGHDT and CDR2 is YNNKEL (reference sequence). J was trimmed by 2 bases and V by 3 bases; bases with no gene match: 6. There are 17 residues in the CDR3. Here the CDR3 DNA reads TGTGCCAGCAGCCAGAGCACAGGGGGAGCTGGGGCCAACGTCCTGACTTTC. This codes for CASSQSTGGAGANVLTF.

This clonotype appeared once. As DNA, the CDR3 is TGTGCCAGCAGTTTGCAACGATATCAGCCCCAGCATTTT. Translated: CASSLQRYQPQHF. V gene TRBV12-3 or TRBV12-4 combines with J gene TRBJ1-5; D gene unclear. There are 13 residues in the CDR3. V lost 3 bases, J lost 5 bases, and 8 bases lay in between.

This sequence joins TRBV9 and TRBJ2-3; D may be TRBD2 (5 bases). V lost 2 bases and J lost 0, with 7 bases in between. The CDR3 runs 14 residues. The germline V gene encodes CDR1 SGDLS and CDR2 YYNGEE. The CDR3 spells CASSVRGSTDTQYF. In nucleotides, the CDR3 is TGTGCCAGCAGCGTGCGAGGGAGCACAGATACGCAGTATTTT.

CDR3 in amino acids: CASSQGASSNSPLHF. The CDR3 DNA follows: TGTGCCAGCAGCCAAGGAGCCAGTTCAAATTCACCCCTCCACTTT. The rearrangement uses TRBV3-1 and TRBJ1-6; unclear D gene. Trimming stripped 1 base from V and 7 bases from J, with 11 bases between. The CDR3 runs 15 residues. Germline CDR1 and CDR2: LGHDT and YNNKEL (reference sequence).

This clonotype was seen a single time. The chain carries TRBV30 and TRBJ1-2; D may be TRBD1 (6 bases). V dropped 5 bases and J dropped 3 bases, with 16 bases sitting between them. CDR1 is GTSNPN and CDR2 is SVGIG in the germline V gene (reference sequence). CDR3 length equals 14 residues. CDR3 amino acids: CAWALQGPYYGYTF. DNA for the CDR3: TGTGCCTGGGCCCTTCAGGGGCCATACTATGGCTACACCTTC.

The chain employs TRBV3-1 and TRBJ2-1; D not certain. The CDR3 has 14 amino acids. Per the germline V gene, CDR1 is LGHDT and CDR2 is YNNKEL (reference sequence). V lost 4 bases and J lost 10, with 17 bases in between. The CDR3 nucleotides are TGTGCCAGCAGCCGGGAAAGGGCCCTCAAAGAGCAGTTCTTC. Its translation is CASSRERALKEQFF.

The J gene is TRBJ1-2, the V gene TRBV19, with a possible D match to TRBD1 (6 bases). V was shortened by 6 bases and J by 2 bases, with 16 bases between the two germline ends. Germline CDR1 reads LNHDA; CDR2 reads SQIVND (reference sequence). CDR3 size: 15 residues. The CDR3 is CASRSGDIGNYGYTF. CDR3 nucleotides: TGTGCCAGTAGATCCGGGGACATTGGAAACTATGGCTACACCTTC. Full variable domain (remainder filled in from reference TRBV19 and TRBJ1-2): DGGITQSPKYLFRKEGQNVTLSCEQNLNHDAMYWYRQDPGQGLRLIYYSQIVNDFQKGDIAEGYSVSREKKESFPLTVTSAQKNPTAFYLCASRSGDIGNYGYTFGSGTRLTVV.